These T cell receptor beta chains were read from a single sample in a study of molecular identifiers for immune sequencing clone quantification. MiXCR, run by TCRdb on the PCR reads, gives a single entry per CDR3 protein. The table records over 300,000 distinct CDR3 sequences, over 20% of them present only once. The material sequenced was naive CD8+ T cells from blood, with Jurkat cell RNA spiked in. Receptor source: a human donor in good health. Some libraries in this study had Jurkat cell RNA spiked in. Each CDR3 is given with its conserved first and last residue. A D gene is named only where the DNA matches it firmly. Where a row states a size, it is once, few, many or the class of an expanded clone; other rows omit it.

d_gene	v_gene	abundance	j_gene	CDR3nt	CDR3aa
TRBD1	TRBV29-1	many	TRBJ1-1	TGCAGCGTTGAACAGGGGGCGAACACTGAAGCTTTCTTT	CSVEQGANTEAFF
-	TRBV11-2	many	TRBJ2-2	TGTGCCAGCAGCCATGGGCCAAGCCCCACCGGGGAGCTGTTTTTT	CASSHGPSPTGELFF
-	TRBV7-9	many	TRBJ2-3	TGTGCCAGCAGCCTCCAGGACGGGGTAGCCGATTTGACAGATACGCAGTATTTT	CASSLQDGVADLTDTQYF
-	TRBV7-8	many	TRBJ2-3	TGTGCCAGCCTGGGACCGCGCACAGATACGCAGTATTTT	CASLGPRTDTQYF
-	TRBV27	many	TRBJ1-3	TGTGCCAGCAGTTTCGGGGGTTCTGGAAACACCATATATTTT	CASSFGGSGNTIYF
TRBD2	TRBV5-1	-	TRBJ2-5	TGCGCCAGCAGCGACCGACTAGCAGGACTAGCGGGGGATAGAGGAGCGCCCCCGTCCTTC	CASSDRLAGLAGDRGAPPSF
-	TRBV24-1	few	TRBJ2-3	TGTGCCACCAGTGACCCGACTAGGTCGGACACAGATACGCAGTATTTT	CATSDPTRSDTDTQYF
-	TRBV27	-	TRBJ2-6	TGTGCCAGCATGGTAGGAGTGATTGGCCCCCACTCTGGGGCCAACGTCCTGACTTTC	CASMVGVIGPHSGANVLTF
-	TRBV12-3/TRBV12-4	few	TRBJ2-7	TGTGCCAGCAGCCCGAACGAGCTCGAGCAGTACTTC	CASSPNELEQYF
-	TRBV5-1	few	TRBJ1-5	TGCGCCAGCAGCTTGGTCCCAGGAGAGGATCAGCCCCAGCATTTT	CASSLVPGEDQPQHF
TRBD2	TRBV7-2	few	TRBJ2-5	TGTGCCAGCAGCTTACTTCCTAGCGGGAGGGCCGGGGAGACCCAGTACTTC	CASSLLPSGRAGETQYF
TRBD2	TRBV12-3/TRBV12-4	few	TRBJ2-1	TGTGCCAGCAGCCCAAATTCGGGGGAGGGCTACAATGAGCAGTTCTTC	CASSPNSGEGYNEQFF
TRBD2	TRBV9	many	TRBJ2-3	TGTGCCAGCAGCCATATCCGGGACTATCCCCCAGATACGCAGTATTTT	CASSHIRDYPPDTQYF
TRBD1	TRBV5-5	-	TRBJ1-1	TGTGCCAGCAGCACGGATCCTTCAGGGGGGACTGAAGCTTTCTTT	CASSTDPSGGTEAFF
-	TRBV27	-	TRBJ1-1	TGTGCCAGCAGCGGGGTCGGGTTTGAAGCTTTCTTT	CASSGVGFEAFF
-	TRBV7-9	few	TRBJ2-3	TGTGCCAGCAGTCGTAGCACTGGCACTAGCACAGATACGCAGTATTTT	CASSRSTGTSTDTQYF
-	TRBV5-5	few	TRBJ2-3	TGTGCCAGCAGCTTGGAGGGACGCCGCACAGATACGCAGTGTTTT	CASSLEGRRTDTQCF